This TCR beta chain derives from a study of T cells in Graves' hyperthyroidism and ophthalmopathy (dated by TCRdb to between 2018 and 2021). Background for the entire study: Peripheral blood samples were taken at the time of initial diagnosis, prior to any treatment. The approximately 100 discovery patients were divided at random into training and test sets in a 7:3 ratio. After sampling, hyperthyroidism patients received methimazole starting at 30 mg daily, and ophthalmopathy patients received high-dose intravenous methylprednisolone. The paper describes TCR Vbeta CDR3 sequencing of about 140 peripheral blood samples, made up of 43 ophthalmopathy patients, roughly 80 hyperthyroidism patients and around 17 progressor patients. TCR V-J signatures able to tell the groups apart were searched for in a discovery cohort of 90 to 100 patients, of whom about 40 had Graves' ophthalmopathy and around 57 had stable Graves' hyperthyroidism. Prospective prediction of ophthalmopathy was tested in an independent validation cohort consisting of 18 hyperthyroidism patients and some 16 patients who later progressed to ophthalmopathy. The study also compared thyroid tissue and blood T-cell repertoires from several Graves' hyperthyroidism patients. Findings and caveats that apply to the study as a whole: No statistical method was used to fix the sample size in advance, and group allocation was not hidden from the investigators. A 13 V-J signature model separated ophthalmopathy from stable hyperthyroidism, with around 90% sensitivity and 81% to 82% specificity in cross-validation and 80%/75% in testing. Most expanded thyroid clonotypes (frequency above 0.001) were also detected in blood, a finding suggesting that blood repertoires may reflect thyroid immune responses. During validation, the model predicted progression to ophthalmopathy a median of about 5.9 months ahead of onset, with roughly 65% sensitivity and roughly 72% specificity.

TCR beta CDR3 regions were amplified from RNA transcripts. The first round of RT-PCR for the TCR CDR3 was performed with the HTBI primer set and the Qiagen OneStep RT-PCR kit. The libraries were constructed in a second round of multiplex PCR and then size-selected and purified. Paired-end sequencing of the libraries was performed with 100 bp reads on an Illumina HiSeq2000. In the authors' own workflow: SOAPnuke was used to process the raw data, throwing out any read that contained adapters or uncalled bases, had a mean Phred below 15, or lacked an exact constant-primer or identifier match. High-quality paired reads were merged using COPE v1.2.5, and each unique nucleotide sequence was defined as a clonotype. MiTCR v1.1 was used to align the clonotypes against IMGT TRBV, TRBD and TRBJ reference segments. Analysis was restricted to V-J combinations with a frequency above 0.0001, which covered just over 98% of repertoires. The TCS score was defined as the ratio of F50 (clonal expansion) to E x V (chaos), calculated using BLOSUM62-based TCRdist between CDR3 peptides within each V-J. Welch's t-statistics and random forest reduced fewer than 550 V-J features to under 15, which were used in a naive Bayes classifier (R e1071). TCRdb cleaned the public reads at Q25 with fastp, built clones with MiXCR and kept in-frame beta chains. Rows are combined by CDR3 protein, so each entry shows the most common genes and DNA. None of the V and J calls come from the authors' own analysis; TCRdb made them. In this sample the table shows approximately 600,000 distinct CDR3 sequences, 12% to 15% of which occur a single time. Of the sample, around 7% is held by the ten largest clones.

Trimming removed 9 bases from V and 1 base from J, leaving 17 bases between the germline ends. Reading from cysteine to phenylalanine, the CDR3 counts 15 amino acids. This entry keeps only the CDR3 DNA: 45 bases, framed from base 1. Ophthalmopathy patients had moderately to severely active disease, Clinical Activity Score of at least 3, NOSPECS grade of at least 4, and duration under 3 months. Patients with uncontrolled infections, other autoimmune diseases, pregnancy or lactation were excluded. Diagnoses were based on clinical symptoms, serum thyroxine and TRAb, thyroid ultrasound and orbital computed tomography. PBMCs were separated from 7.5 to 10 ml of fresh peripheral blood using Ficoll-Paque density gradient centrifugation. Trizol reagent was used to extract total RNA, and RNA quality was then checked on an Agilent 2100 Bioanalyzer. This clonotype has at least ten counts. The target of this receptor is not known. Base qualities are missing; no much larger clone stands one base away.

The origin of this receptor is a woman between 18 and 29 years old with Graves' ophthalmopathy. Sequencing was carried out using blood. The chain employs TRBV12-3 or TRBV12-4 and TRBJ2-3; the D call is possibly TRBD1 or TRBD2, each sharing 5 bases. The CDR3 corresponds to CASRPGDGRTDTQYF. The nucleotide sequence is TGTGCCAGTCGCCCCGGGGACGGCCGCACAGATACGCAGTATTTT.